The 8 T cell receptor beta chains below come from one sample, sequenced in a study of shared clonotypes between healthy human individuals. Here immunoSEQ multiplex PCR was the method, and the copy in TCRdb shows in-frame clones only, minus some. The table has 1.6 million or so clones, approximately 97% seen once. Sequencing was performed on naive CD4+ T cells sorted from blood. As for subset: CD45RA+ positively selected. These receptors were taken from a man aged 25 to 40 in good health.

The chain joins TRBV11-2 to TRBJ2-1; 9 bases map to TRBD2. Losses at the gene ends were 5 bases for V and 7 bases for J; bases not matched to a gene: 18. The CDR3 is 18 residues long. Germline CDR1 and CDR2: SGHAT and FQNNGV. The CDR3: CASSQTAPASGMLNEQFF. For the CDR3, the DNA is TGTGCCAGCAGCCAAACCGCCCCCGCTAGCGGGATGTTGAATGAGCAGTTCTTC.

This rearrangement joins TRBV19 to TRBJ1-5; a possible D gene is TRBD1 (5 bases). This CDR3 is built from 14 residues. V was trimmed by 5 bases and J by 7 bases, leaving 15 bases between them. CDR1 and CDR2 (germline): LNHDA, SQIVND (reference sequence). The CDR3 spells CASSFLGRGQPQHF. Written as DNA, the CDR3 is TGTGCCAGTAGTTTCTTGGGGAGGGGACAGCCCCAGCATTTT.

As concerns this clone: The same CDR3 also results from other DNA sequences found in this sample. The chain couples TRBV5-1 to TRBJ2-2; 11 nucleotides align to TRBD2. With 4 bases clipped from V and 0 bases from J, the junction kept 5 bases outside the gene matches. This CDR3 spans 17 amino acids. From germline, CDR1 is SGHRS and CDR2 YFSETQ. The CDR3 DNA follows: TGCGCCAGCAGCCTGACTAGCGGGGCAGCGAACACCGGGGAGCTGTTTTTT. This gives the protein CASSLTSGAANTGELFF.

This chain links TRBV6-5 with TRBJ2-1, with D unresolved. Germline CDR1 reads MNHEY; CDR2 reads SVGAGI. This CDR3 comprises 15 residues. V lost 2 bases and J 0 bases, leaving 8 bases between the germline ends. CDR3 amino acids: CASSYQLSSYNEQFF. CDR3 nucleotides: TGTGCCAGCAGTTACCAACTTAGCTCCTACAATGAGCAGTTCTTC.

The chain carries TRBV25-1 and TRBJ2-2; D gene unclear. The CDR3 loop spans 13 amino acids. Looked up from germline, CDR1 is MGHDK and CDR2 is SYGVNS. The ends were cut back, 7 bases at V and 2 bases at J, with 8 bases in the middle. CDR3 sequence: CASKWTNTGELFF. As DNA, the CDR3 is TGTGCCAGCAAATGGACCAACACCGGGGAGCTGTTTTTT. Drawing the rest from reference TRBV25-1 and TRBJ2-2, the complete variable domain is EADIYQTPRYLVIGTGKKITLECSQTMGHDKMYWYQQDPGMELHLIHYSYGVNSTEKGDLSSESTVSRIRTEHFPLTLESARPSHTSQYLCASKWTNTGELFFGEGSRLTVL.

The chain joins TRBV28 to TRBJ1-2; 8 bases match TRBD1. Trimming at V came to 6 bases and at J to 4 bases, leaving 7 bases not matched to a gene. There are 14 residues in the CDR3. In germline, CDR1 is MDHEN, CDR2 SYDVKM. The CDR3 here is CASRKTGVGYGYTF. The CDR3, as DNA: TGTGCCAGCAGAAAGACAGGGGTGGGCTATGGCTACACCTTC.

The V gene is TRBV2, the J gene TRBJ1-5, with 11 bases identical to TRBD1. The ends lost 3 bases at V and 4 bases at J; junction bases unmatched: 2. The CDR3 loop spans 15 amino acids. The germline CDR1 and CDR2 sequences are SNHLY and FYNNEI. CDR3 nucleotide sequence: TGTGCCAGCAGTGACTGGGACAGGGGGAATCAGCCCCAGCATTTT. Amino acid sequence: CASSDWDRGNQPQHF.

The rearrangement links TRBV29-1 to TRBJ2-1, with 7 nucleotides matching TRBD2. The germline CDR1 and CDR2 sequences are SQVTM and ANQGSEA. Trimming cost V 3 bases and J 8 bases; bases outside gene matches: 7. The CDR3 is made up of 13 amino acids. This CDR3 is CSVESSGVYEQFF. The DNA for the CDR3 is TGCAGCGTTGAGTCTAGCGGTGTATATGAGCAGTTCTTC.